A selection of T cell receptor beta chains follows, all from one sample in a study of breast tumors, draining lymph nodes, adjacent tissues. Via MiXCR, TCRdb re-called the multiplex PCR reads, giving one row per CDR3 protein. The top ten clones hold roughly 1.3% of a sample with about 230,000 distinct CDR3 sequences, about 34% of them seen once. The specimen was axillary lymph node tissue. The origin of the receptors is a female donor with breast cancer. Some clones in this sample may be carry-over from other donors' samples. The CDR3 runs from the conserved cysteine through the conserved F or W. Expanded clones are given a class, and other clones once, few, many or no size at all.

cdr3_aa | j_call | clone_size | v_call
CASLGTSGKRSYNEQFF | TRBJ2-1 | many | TRBV6-4
CASSISWGALGQETQYF | TRBJ2-5 | many | TRBV7-8
CASSIQPATRGETQYF | TRBJ2-5 | many | TRBV5-5
CSARDGGNQPQHF | TRBJ1-5 | many | TRBV20-1
CASSQDQYRTYEQYF | TRBJ2-7 | many | TRBV4-3
CASSYPGTGGYEHF | TRBJ1-5 | once | TRBV11-2
CASSPSGAYEQYF | TRBJ2-7 | . | TRBV2
CASSVVALAGGSYEQYF | TRBJ2-7 | once | TRBV9
CASSFRGGGRNTIYF | TRBJ1-3 | many | TRBV7-9
CAWSRGLDNEQFF | TRBJ2-1 | many | TRBV30
CASGLVLLGGTEAFF | TRBJ1-1 | . | TRBV12-5
CATSGFVNGYNEQFF | TRBJ2-1 | many | TRBV24-1
CASSVIAGGTGELFF | TRBJ2-2 | many | TRBV25-1
CASSPSGTTDTQYF | TRBJ2-3 | . | TRBV6-4
CASSHSAQSTNYGYTF | TRBJ1-2 | many | TRBV6-6
CASRGGPGLAGRTGELFF | TRBJ2-2 | once | TRBV2
CATSILGRGGTGNTIYF | TRBJ1-3 | . | TRBV15
CAISDIAGGSVRGYTF | TRBJ1-2 | . | TRBV10-3
CAWEAWGQETQYF | TRBJ2-5 | many | TRBV30
CASSHSRIQETQYF | TRBJ2-5 | many | TRBV6-5